The rows below give T cell receptor beta chains drawn from one sample of a study of blood T cell repertoires in COVID-19. Method: immunoSEQ multiplex PCR; TCRdb's copy keeps in-frame clones and lacks some. Among about 260,000 clones listed, roughly 80% were seen once. The sample taken for sequencing was peripheral blood. The receptors derive from a woman between 50 and 59 years old who had recovered from COVID-19. The CDR3 runs from the conserved cysteine through the conserved F or W. Each record gives: J gene, V gene, clone size, D gene, CDR3 protein, CDR3 DNA. The D gene is left open where the match is weak. A clone size is listed for some rows: how often the clone was seen (once, few, many), or a class if it is expanded.

J gene: TRBJ1-5
V gene: TRBV6-2/TRBV6-3
clone size: few
D gene: TRBD1
CDR3 protein: CASSYSWDRGSAQHF
CDR3 DNA: TGTGCCAGCAGTTACTCTTGGGACAGGGGGAGTGCCCAGCATTTT

J gene: TRBJ1-5
V gene: TRBV12-3/TRBV12-4
clone size: -
D gene: -
CDR3 protein: CASSLNPGQPQHF
CDR3 DNA: TGTGCCAGCAGTTTAAACCCAGGGCAGCCCCAGCATTTT

J gene: TRBJ2-1
V gene: TRBV27
clone size: -
D gene: -
CDR3 protein: CASTPVGLPYEQFF
CDR3 DNA: TGTGCCAGCACCCCCGTTGGACTGCCATATGAGCAGTTCTTC

J gene: TRBJ1-2
V gene: TRBV28
clone size: once
D gene: -
CDR3 protein: CASSLQGWDYGYTF
CDR3 DNA: TGTGCCAGCAGTTTACAGGGTTGGGACTATGGCTACACCTTC

J gene: TRBJ2-6
V gene: TRBV18
clone size: -
D gene: TRBD1
CDR3 protein: CASSRRQGAGGANVLTF
CDR3 DNA: TGTGCCAGCTCACGAAGACAGGGGGCAGGTGGGGCCAACGTCCTGACTTTC

J gene: TRBJ2-5
V gene: TRBV10-3
clone size: -
D gene: TRBD1
CDR3 protein: CAISESTGTQETQYF
CDR3 DNA: TGTGCCATCAGTGAATCGACAGGGACCCAAGAGACCCAGTACTTC

J gene: TRBJ2-7
V gene: TRBV9
clone size: -
D gene: TRBD1
CDR3 protein: CASSVGTAYEQYF
CDR3 DNA: TGTGCCAGCAGCGTCGGGACAGCGTACGAGCAGTACTTC

J gene: TRBJ2-7
V gene: TRBV4-3
clone size: -
D gene: -
CDR3 protein: CALQGGSGSVYEQYF
CDR3 DNA: TGCGCCCTACAGGGGGGTAGCGGGAGTGTCTACGAGCAGTACTTC

J gene: TRBJ1-6
V gene: TRBV27
clone size: -
D gene: -
CDR3 protein: CASRTGQYNSPLHF
CDR3 DNA: TGTGCCAGCAGAACCGGACAGTATAATTCACCCCTCCACTTT

J gene: TRBJ2-7
V gene: TRBV4-3
clone size: -
D gene: TRBD2
CDR3 protein: CASSQGSGEPYEQYF
CDR3 DNA: TGCGCCAGCAGCCAGGGTAGCGGGGAACCCTACGAGCAGTACTTC

J gene: TRBJ2-3
V gene: TRBV7-2
clone size: -
D gene: TRBD1
CDR3 protein: CASSPGQGGILQYF
CDR3 DNA: TGTGCCAGCAGCCCTGGACAGGGCGGCATCCTCCAGTATTTT

J gene: TRBJ2-3
V gene: TRBV4-2
clone size: -
D gene: -
CDR3 protein: CASSQEQAFTDTQYF
CDR3 DNA: TGTGCCAGCAGCCAAGAGCAGGCTTTCACAGATACGCAGTATTTT

J gene: TRBJ2-7
V gene: TRBV30
clone size: -
D gene: -
CDR3 protein: CAWSFGAGDYEQYF
CDR3 DNA: TGTGCCTGGAGTTTCGGTGCAGGTGACTACGAGCAGTACTTC

J gene: TRBJ1-1
V gene: TRBV2
clone size: -
D gene: -
CDR3 protein: CAAGGLNTEAFF
CDR3 DNA: TGTGCCGCGGGGGGGCTGAACACTGAAGCTTTCTTT

J gene: TRBJ1-1
V gene: TRBV28
clone size: -
D gene: -
CDR3 protein: CASSLPNLGAAFF
CDR3 DNA: TGTGCCAGCAGTTTACCGAATCTAGGGGCAGCTTTCTTT

J gene: TRBJ1-2
V gene: TRBV28
clone size: -
D gene: -
CDR3 protein: CASHTGTKDPYGYTF
CDR3 DNA: TGTGCCAGTCACACCGGGACAAAGGATCCTTATGGCTACACCTTC

J gene: TRBJ1-2
V gene: TRBV5-6
clone size: -
D gene: TRBD1
CDR3 protein: CASSGPQGAYGYTF
CDR3 DNA: TGTGCCAGCAGCGGACCACAGGGGGCCTATGGCTACACCTTC

J gene: TRBJ2-3
V gene: TRBV18
clone size: -
D gene: -
CDR3 protein: CASSPTDTGGTDTQYF
CDR3 DNA: TGTGCCAGCTCACCAACTGACACGGGGGGCACAGATACGCAGTATTTT

J gene: TRBJ2-1
V gene: TRBV27
clone size: -
D gene: TRBD2
CDR3 protein: CASSLSRGRAVFNEQFF
CDR3 DNA: TGTGCCAGCAGTTTATCCCGCGGGAGGGCCGTGTTCAATGAGCAGTTCTTC

J gene: TRBJ2-7
V gene: TRBV7-2
clone size: once
D gene: TRBD2
CDR3 protein: CASRTASGGYEQYF
CDR3 DNA: TGTGCCAGCAGAACGGCTAGCGGGGGTTACGAGCAGTACTTC

J gene: TRBJ1-2
V gene: TRBV12-3/TRBV12-4
clone size: once
D gene: TRBD1
CDR3 protein: CASSLRGNYGYTF
CDR3 DNA: TGTGCCAGCAGTCTCAGGGGGAACTATGGCTACACCTTC

J gene: TRBJ1-4
V gene: TRBV12-3/TRBV12-4
clone size: -
D gene: -
CDR3 protein: CASSLLGRTVF
CDR3 DNA: TGTGCCAGCAGTTTATTGGGGCGGACGGTCTTT

J gene: TRBJ1-1
V gene: TRBV28
clone size: -
D gene: TRBD1
CDR3 protein: CASRRDRGGTEAFF
CDR3 DNA: TGTGCCAGCAGACGGGACAGGGGTGGCACTGAAGCTTTCTTT

J gene: TRBJ2-1
V gene: TRBV9
clone size: -
D gene: -
CDR3 protein: CASSVAYRHDEQFF
CDR3 DNA: TGTGCCAGCAGCGTAGCTTATAGACACGATGAGCAGTTCTTC

J gene: TRBJ1-1
V gene: TRBV24-1
clone size: -
D gene: -
CDR3 protein: CATSDLTRGNTEAFF
CDR3 DNA: TGTGCCACCAGTGATTTAACCCGAGGGAACACTGAAGCTTTCTTT

J gene: TRBJ2-2
V gene: TRBV7-7
clone size: -
D gene: TRBD2
CDR3 protein: CASSLLAGDTGELFF
CDR3 DNA: TGTGCCAGCAGCCTTCTAGCGGGAGATACCGGGGAGCTGTTTTTT

J gene: TRBJ1-6
V gene: TRBV6-6
clone size: few
D gene: TRBD1
CDR3 protein: CASSSGQGGDSPLHF
CDR3 DNA: TGTGCCAGCAGCTCAGGACAGGGAGGGGATTCACCCCTCCACTTT

J gene: TRBJ2-1
V gene: TRBV5-6
clone size: -
D gene: TRBD1
CDR3 protein: CASSFRTGGWVEQFF
CDR3 DNA: TGTGCCAGCAGCTTCAGGACAGGGGGTTGGGTTGAGCAGTTCTTC

J gene: TRBJ2-7
V gene: TRBV5-6
clone size: -
D gene: TRBD2
CDR3 protein: CASSFRRGSYEQYF
CDR3 DNA: TGTGCCAGCAGCTTCAGGCGGGGGAGCTACGAGCAGTACTTC

J gene: TRBJ1-1
V gene: TRBV9
clone size: -
D gene: -
CDR3 protein: CASSVLPGGGGRWAAEAFF
CDR3 DNA: TGTGCCAGCAGCGTACTACCGGGAGGAGGGGGAAGGTGGGCCGCTGAAGCTTTCTTT

J gene: TRBJ1-1
V gene: TRBV19
clone size: -
D gene: -
CDR3 protein: CASSRARANTEAFF
CDR3 DNA: TGTGCCAGTAGTAGAGCCAGGGCTAACACTGAAGCTTTCTTT

J gene: TRBJ2-1
V gene: TRBV2
clone size: -
D gene: -
CDR3 protein: CASSGGGGVVNEQFF
CDR3 DNA: TGTGCCAGCAGTGGGGGTGGCGGGGTGGTCAATGAGCAGTTCTTC

J gene: TRBJ2-3
V gene: TRBV28
clone size: -
D gene: -
CDR3 protein: CASRPDRWSTDTQYF
CDR3 DNA: TGTGCCAGCAGGCCCGACAGGTGGTCTACAGATACGCAGTATTTT

J gene: TRBJ2-2
V gene: TRBV5-5
clone size: -
D gene: TRBD1
CDR3 protein: CASSPPRTGKTGELFF
CDR3 DNA: TGTGCCAGCAGCCCACCACGGACAGGGAAGACCGGGGAGCTGTTTTTT

J gene: TRBJ1-1
V gene: TRBV7-9
clone size: -
D gene: TRBD1
CDR3 protein: CASYRQGDTEAFF
CDR3 DNA: TGTGCCAGCTACCGACAGGGAGACACTGAAGCTTTCTTT

J gene: TRBJ1-1
V gene: TRBV6-5
clone size: once
D gene: -
CDR3 protein: CASADRPGTEAFF
CDR3 DNA: TGTGCCAGCGCGGACAGACCGGGGACTGAAGCTTTCTTT

J gene: TRBJ2-7
V gene: TRBV28
clone size: -
D gene: -
CDR3 protein: CASSTGGVYEQYF
CDR3 DNA: TGTGCCAGCAGCACCGGCGGGGTCTACGAGCAGTACTTC

J gene: TRBJ1-5
V gene: TRBV19
clone size: -
D gene: -
CDR3 protein: CASSTGAWDSNQPQHF
CDR3 DNA: TGTGCCAGTAGTACAGGGGCTTGGGATAGCAATCAGCCCCAGCATTTT

J gene: TRBJ1-3
V gene: TRBV9
clone size: -
D gene: TRBD1
CDR3 protein: CASSPTFGDRVGNTIYF
CDR3 DNA: TGTGCCAGCAGCCCCACATTCGGGGACAGGGTTGGAAACACCATATATTTT

J gene: TRBJ2-7
V gene: TRBV7-8
clone size: few
D gene: TRBD1
CDR3 protein: CASSLEAGGSYEQYF
CDR3 DNA: TGTGCCAGCAGCTTAGAGGCAGGGGGATCCTACGAGCAGTACTTC

J gene: TRBJ2-7
V gene: TRBV7-9
clone size: -
D gene: -
CDR3 protein: CASQLGGLKNEQYF
CDR3 DNA: TGTGCCAGCCAACTCGGGGGGCTAAAAAACGAGCAGTACTTC

J gene: TRBJ1-5
V gene: TRBV5-5
clone size: -
D gene: -
CDR3 protein: CASSSVTGSSNQPQHF
CDR3 DNA: TGTGCCAGCAGCTCCGTTACGGGGTCTAGCAATCAGCCCCAGCATTTT

J gene: TRBJ2-1
V gene: TRBV6-2/TRBV6-3
clone size: many
D gene: TRBD2
CDR3 protein: CASSYSGLAAYNEQFF
CDR3 DNA: TGTGCCAGCAGTTACTCGGGACTAGCGGCCTACAATGAGCAGTTCTTC

J gene: TRBJ2-2
V gene: TRBV5-1
clone size: -
D gene: -
CDR3 protein: CASSVAGEYTGELFF
CDR3 DNA: TGCGCCAGCAGCGTGGCCGGGGAGTACACCGGGGAGCTGTTTTTT

J gene: TRBJ1-1
V gene: TRBV3-1/TRBV3-2
clone size: -
D gene: TRBD1
CDR3 protein: CASPGQGARGEHTEAFF
CDR3 DNA: TGTGCCAGCCCGGGACAGGGGGCGCGGGGAGAGCACACTGAAGCTTTCTTT

J gene: TRBJ1-1
V gene: TRBV2
clone size: -
D gene: -
CDR3 protein: CASSAEREAFF
CDR3 DNA: TGTGCCAGCAGTGCGGAAAGGGAGGCTTTCTTT

J gene: TRBJ1-1
V gene: TRBV9
clone size: -
D gene: -
CDR3 protein: CASSLLEGSGAFF
CDR3 DNA: TGTGCCAGCAGCCTCCTGGAGGGTAGCGGAGCTTTCTTT

J gene: TRBJ2-3
V gene: TRBV5-1
clone size: few
D gene: TRBD2
CDR3 protein: CASSLRLAGVADTQYF
CDR3 DNA: TGCGCCAGCAGCTTGAGGCTAGCGGGAGTTGCAGATACGCAGTATTTT

J gene: TRBJ2-1
V gene: TRBV18
clone size: -
D gene: TRBD2
CDR3 protein: CASSRTSGGNNEQFF
CDR3 DNA: TGTGCCAGCTCTCGGACTAGCGGGGGCAACAATGAGCAGTTCTTC

J gene: TRBJ2-7
V gene: TRBV29-1
clone size: -
D gene: TRBD1
CDR3 protein: CSAVGTGARGQYF
CDR3 DNA: TGCAGCGCCGTAGGGACAGGAGCGCGAGGGCAGTACTTC

J gene: TRBJ2-1
V gene: TRBV4-3
clone size: -
D gene: -
CDR3 protein: CASSQLSYNEQFF
CDR3 DNA: TGCGCCAGCAGCCAGTTGAGTTACAATGAGCAGTTCTTC

J gene: TRBJ1-5
V gene: TRBV6-4
clone size: once
D gene: TRBD1
CDR3 protein: CASSDRGTGGFNNQPQHF
CDR3 DNA: TGTGCCAGCAGTGACAGAGGGACAGGGGGCTTTAACAATCAGCCCCAGCATTTT

J gene: TRBJ1-5
V gene: TRBV27
clone size: few
D gene: -
CDR3 protein: CASSFQGQNQPQHF
CDR3 DNA: TGTGCCAGCAGTTTTCAGGGGCAAAATCAGCCCCAGCATTTT

J gene: TRBJ2-5
V gene: TRBV27
clone size: -
D gene: -
CDR3 protein: CASSLRGSETQYF
CDR3 DNA: TGTGCCAGCAGTTTAAGGGGATCAGAGACCCAGTACTTC